What follows are 9 T cell receptor beta chains derived from one specimen sequenced in a study of OX40 agonist ivuxolimab in advanced cancers. The data were produced by immunoSEQ multiplex PCR, yet TCRdb's version contains in-frame clones alone and is incomplete. The sample consists of roughly 40,000 clones, 80% to 90% of them appearing once. This specimen was CD4+ or CD8+ T cells sorted from blood, taken in a trial of the OX40 agonist ivuxolimab. The source is an adult with an advanced solid tumor such as melanoma, head and neck, liver or kidney cancer.

This rearrangement joins TRBV5-1 to TRBJ1-5; TRBD1 aligns across 8 bases. This CDR3 contains 19 residues. V was clipped by 3 bases and J by 5 bases; unmatched bases: 19. In germline, CDR1 is SGHRS, CDR2 YFSETQ. CDR3 in amino acids: CASSSETDREPIFYQPQHF. The CDR3 DNA is TGCGCCAGCAGCTCAGAGACGGACAGGGAGCCGATTTTCTATCAGCCCCAGCATTTT.

This chain links TRBV6-6 with TRBJ2-5; 9 bases match TRBD2. Germline-derived CDR1 and CDR2 are MNHNY and SVGAGI (reference sequence). The CDR3 loop spans 16 amino acids. The J segment lost 2 bases and the V segment lost 4 bases, leaving 8 bases of the junction unmatched. The CDR3 DNA reads TGTGCCAGCAGTTCCGGGACTAGCTGGGCTCAAGAGACCCAGTACTTC. The encoded protein is CASSSGTSWAQETQYF.

The chain joins TRBV6-1 to TRBJ1-1; D perhaps matches TRBD1 (6 bases). CDR1 is MNHNS and CDR2 is SASEGT in the germline V gene. Between the trimmed V and J ends, which lost 6 bases and 5 bases, there was a span of 16 bases. The CDR3 runs 14 residues. The chain's CDR3 is CASRGDTRMTEAFF. CDR3 coding DNA: TGTGCCAGCAGGGGGGACACCAGGATGACTGAAGCTTTCTTT.

The chain recombines TRBV5-1 with TRBJ2-7, with 9 bases that match TRBD1. Looked up from germline, CDR1 is SGHRS and CDR2 is YFSETQ. J gave up 4 bases and V 0 bases, and 2 bases lay outside the gene matches. This CDR3 has 14 amino acids. Here the CDR3 reads CASSLAGQGYEQYF. The CDR3 DNA is TGCGCCAGCAGCTTGGCGGGACAGGGTTACGAGCAGTACTTC.

This chain joins TRBV5-6 and TRBJ1-5; no definite D call. Between the trimmed V and J ends, which lost 0 bases and 7 bases, there was a span of 8 bases. Germline CDR1 is SGHDT and CDR2 is YYEEEE. The CDR3 totals 13 residues. The CDR3 DNA reads TGTGCCAGCAGCTTGGAGTCTGGGCAGCCCCAGCATTTT. Translating it yields CASSLESGQPQHF.

The chain employs TRBV19 and TRBJ2-3; weak D call: TRBD2 (6 bases). CDR1 is LNHDA and CDR2 is SQIVND in the germline V gene (reference sequence). This CDR3 is built from 16 residues. V was trimmed by 4 bases and J by 3 bases, leaving 17 bases between them. This CDR3 reads CASSRGLAFSTDTQYF. The CDR3 nucleotides are TGTGCCAGTAGTAGAGGGCTAGCGTTTTCAACAGATACGCAGTATTTT.

V and J are TRBV5-1 and TRBJ2-2, with D perhaps matching TRBD1 or TRBD2 (5 bases each). Per the germline V gene, CDR1 is SGHRS and CDR2 is YFSETQ. This CDR3 region has 15 residues. V was trimmed by 2 bases and J by 6 bases, leaving 14 bases between them. In DNA, the CDR3 is TGCGCCAGCAGCTTCGGGACCCTGGAATCCGGGGAGCTGTTTTTT. Amino acid sequence: CASSFGTLESGELFF.

The chain joins TRBV14 to TRBJ1-4; 7 bases align to TRBD1. This CDR3 has 15 residues. CDR1 SGHDN and CDR2 FVKESK come from the germline V gene. With 2 bases clipped from V and 12 bases from J, the junction kept 12 bases outside the gene matches. The CDR3 coding sequence is TGTGCCAGCAGCCAATTCTTACAGGGGACCGATCAACTGTTTTTT. It yields the protein CASSQFLQGTDQLFF.

The chain is built from TRBV19 and TRBJ2-7, with D hard to call. Trimming took 5 bases from V and 4 from J, leaving 6 bases between them. From germline, CDR1 is LNHDA and CDR2 SQIVND (reference sequence). The CDR3 runs 11 residues. This chain's CDR3 is CASSSLYEQYF. The CDR3 DNA is TGTGCCAGTAGTTCTCTTTACGAGCAGTACTTC.